One sample yielded the 5 T cell receptor beta chains listed below, sequenced in a study of post-analysis software for immune sequencing data. Unique molecular identifiers were carried by the TCR beta cDNA libraries. TCRdb re-derived calls from the PCR reads in MiXCR, one entry per CDR3 protein. The sample yields roughly 800,000 distinct CDR3 sequences, 25% to 30% seen once. The study's findings and limits: Included in a set of five TRBV segments more frequent in patients than controls were TRBV5-6, TRBV5-1 and TRBV20-1.

These receptors lack a known antigen. What was sequenced was blood. The receptors originated from a girl aged 5-17 years with multiple sclerosis.

J is TRBJ2-4 and V is TRBV20-1, with unresolved D. V was cut by 0 bases and J by 1 base, with 7 bases left in between. Germline V gene sequence: CDR1 DFQATT, CDR2 SNEGSKA (reference sequence). The CDR3 totals 14 residues. CDR3: CSARDPAAKNIQYF. The CDR3 nucleotides read TGCAGTGCTAGAGATCCCGCCGCCAAAAACATTCAGTACTTC.

J is TRBJ2-3 and V is TRBV7-2; D is uncertain. Deletions cut 4 bases from V and 4 bases from J, with 15 bases between. From germline, CDR1 is SGHTA and CDR2 FQGNSA. The CDR3 consists of 15 residues. The CDR3 sequence: CASSSRISTADTQYF. The CDR3 DNA sequence: TGTGCCAGCAGCTCACGCATAAGCACGGCAGATACGCAGTATTTT.

To note about this clonotype: One end of the junction is discordant with germline, which a read error may explain. The V and J genes are TRBV7-2 and TRBJ2-3; 8 bases line up with TRBD2. This CDR3 spans 15 amino acids. CDR1 is SGHTA, CDR2 FQGNSA, per germline. CDR3 in DNA: TGTGCTAGCAAGTCGACGCGGGGGGACACAGATACGCAGTATTTT. This sequence encodes CASKSTRGDTDTQYF.

This clonotype was counted only a few times. The V gene is TRBV20-1, the J gene TRBJ2-7, with a tentative D call TRBD1 (6 bases). CDR1 and CDR2 (germline): DFQATT, SNEGSKA (reference sequence). The V gene lost 5 bases and the J gene lost 3 bases, with 14 bases spanning the gap. CDR3 length: 13 amino acids. Written as DNA, the CDR3 is TGCAGTGCTCGTTACAACAGGGACTACGAGCAGTACTTC. It yields the protein CSARYNRDYEQYF.

In DNA form, the CDR3 reads TGTGCCAGCAAGATGGGGGGCTCCTACAATGAGCAGTTCTTC. Its translation: CASKMGGSYNEQFF. The chain couples TRBV28 to TRBJ2-1; TRBD2 is a possible D gene (6 bases). The CDR3 runs to 14 residues. Trimming shortened V by 7 bases and J by 0 bases, and 10 bases separated the two germline ends. Germline V gene data show CDR1 as MDHEN and CDR2 as SYDVKM.